This entry describes one T cell receptor (beta chain). The data originate from a study of shared clonotypes between healthy human individuals. The wider study: Samples came from two female and a few male donors aged 18 to 49.

Libraries were prepared by immunoSEQ multiplex PCR; TCRdb keeps only in-frame clonotypes and omits some of them. The sample gives over 800,000 clones, 85% to 95% of which show up once; about 24% is in the top ten. Positively selected for CCR7, the CD45RO-negative cells used as naive CD8 cells excluded terminally differentiated effector memory CD45RA+ cells. Trimming took 7 bases from V and 5 from J; bases not matched to a gene: 16. The germline V gene has CDR1 WSHSY and CDR2 SAAADI. The CDR3 covers 17 residues. The material sequenced was naive CD8+ T cells sorted from blood. J is TRBJ2-5 and V is TRBV10-2, with 10 bases that match TRBD1. The origin of this receptor is a man aged 30-40 years in good health. The CDR3 loop reads CASTRPGQGGTLETQYF. DNA for the CDR3: TGCGCCAGCACGAGGCCCGGACAGGGGGGGACCTTGGAGACCCAGTACTTC.